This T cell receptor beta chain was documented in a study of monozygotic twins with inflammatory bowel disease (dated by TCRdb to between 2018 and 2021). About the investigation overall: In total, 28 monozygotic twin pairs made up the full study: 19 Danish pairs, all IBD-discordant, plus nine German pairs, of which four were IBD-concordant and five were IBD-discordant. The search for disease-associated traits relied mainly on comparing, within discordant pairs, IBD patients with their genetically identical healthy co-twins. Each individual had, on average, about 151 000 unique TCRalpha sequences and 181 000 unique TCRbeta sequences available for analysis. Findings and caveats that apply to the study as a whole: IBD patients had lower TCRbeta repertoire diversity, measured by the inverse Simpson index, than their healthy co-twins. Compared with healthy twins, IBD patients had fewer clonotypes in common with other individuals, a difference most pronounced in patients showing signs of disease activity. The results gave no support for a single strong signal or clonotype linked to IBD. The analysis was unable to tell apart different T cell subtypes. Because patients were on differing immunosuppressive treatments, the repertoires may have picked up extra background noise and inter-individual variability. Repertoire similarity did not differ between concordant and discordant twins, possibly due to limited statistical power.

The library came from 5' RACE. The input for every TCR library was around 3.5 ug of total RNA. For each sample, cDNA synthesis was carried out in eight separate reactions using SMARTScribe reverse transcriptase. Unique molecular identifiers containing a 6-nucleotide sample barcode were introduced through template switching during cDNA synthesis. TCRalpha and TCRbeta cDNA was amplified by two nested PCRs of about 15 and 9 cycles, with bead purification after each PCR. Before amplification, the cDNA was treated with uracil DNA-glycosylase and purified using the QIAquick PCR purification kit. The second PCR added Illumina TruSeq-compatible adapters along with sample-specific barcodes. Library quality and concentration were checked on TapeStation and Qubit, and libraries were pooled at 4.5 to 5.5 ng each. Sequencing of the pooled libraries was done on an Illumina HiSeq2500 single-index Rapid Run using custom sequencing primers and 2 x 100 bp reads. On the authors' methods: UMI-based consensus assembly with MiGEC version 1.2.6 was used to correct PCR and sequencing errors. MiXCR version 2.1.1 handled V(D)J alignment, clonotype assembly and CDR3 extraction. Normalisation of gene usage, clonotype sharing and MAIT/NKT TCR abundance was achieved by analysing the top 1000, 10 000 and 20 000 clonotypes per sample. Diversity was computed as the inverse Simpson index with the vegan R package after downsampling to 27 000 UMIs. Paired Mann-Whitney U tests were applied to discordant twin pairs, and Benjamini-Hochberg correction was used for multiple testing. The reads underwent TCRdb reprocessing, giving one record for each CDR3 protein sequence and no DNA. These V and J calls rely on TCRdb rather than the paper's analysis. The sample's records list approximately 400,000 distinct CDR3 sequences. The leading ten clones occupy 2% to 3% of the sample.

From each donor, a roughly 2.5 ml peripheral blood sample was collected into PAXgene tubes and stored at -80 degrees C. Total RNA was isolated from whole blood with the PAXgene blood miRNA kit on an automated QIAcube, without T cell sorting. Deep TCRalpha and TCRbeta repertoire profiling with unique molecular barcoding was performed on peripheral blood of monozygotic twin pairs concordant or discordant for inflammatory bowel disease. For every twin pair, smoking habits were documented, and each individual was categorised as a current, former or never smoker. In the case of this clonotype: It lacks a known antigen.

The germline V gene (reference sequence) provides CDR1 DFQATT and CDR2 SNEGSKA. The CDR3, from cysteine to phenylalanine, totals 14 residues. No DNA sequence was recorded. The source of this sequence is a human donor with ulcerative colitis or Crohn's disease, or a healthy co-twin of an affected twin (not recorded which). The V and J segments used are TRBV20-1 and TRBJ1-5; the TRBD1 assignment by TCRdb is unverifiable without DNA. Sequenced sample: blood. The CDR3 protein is CSASRTGINQPQHF.